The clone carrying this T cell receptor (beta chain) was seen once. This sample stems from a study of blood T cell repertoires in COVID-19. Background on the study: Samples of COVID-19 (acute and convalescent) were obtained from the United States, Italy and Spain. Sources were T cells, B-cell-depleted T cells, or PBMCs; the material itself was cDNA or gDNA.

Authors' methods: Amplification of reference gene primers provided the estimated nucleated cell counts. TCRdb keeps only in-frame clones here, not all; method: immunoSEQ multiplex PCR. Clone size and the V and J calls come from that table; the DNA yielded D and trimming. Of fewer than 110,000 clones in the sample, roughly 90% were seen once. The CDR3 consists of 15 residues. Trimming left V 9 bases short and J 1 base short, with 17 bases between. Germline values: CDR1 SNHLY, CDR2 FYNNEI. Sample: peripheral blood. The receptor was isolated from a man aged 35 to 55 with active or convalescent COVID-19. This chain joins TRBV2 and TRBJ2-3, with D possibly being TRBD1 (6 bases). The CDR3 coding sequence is TGTGCCAGGAAGACAGGCATTGGGGGCACAGATACGCAGTATTTT. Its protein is CARKTGIGGTDTQYF.